The rows below give T cell receptor beta chains drawn from one sample of a study of T cell responses to AZD1222 COVID-19 vaccine. Using immunoSEQ multiplex PCR, the repertoire was profiled, and TCRdb retains in-frame clones only, with some absent. The sample consists of over 110,000 clones, 85% to 95% of them appearing once. The input for sequencing was peripheral blood, taken on day 0 of AZD1222 vaccination. All receptors come from an adult in good health. Each CDR3 is given with its conserved first and last residue. Each record gives: CDR3 length, J gene, V gene, D gene, CDR3 protein, CDR3 DNA. The D gene is left open where the match is weak.

len: 13
j_gene: TRBJ2-1
v_gene: TRBV5-3
d_gene: NA
CDR3aa: CARSCQFYNEQFF
CDR3nt: TGTGCCAGAAGCTGCCAGTTTTACAATGAGCAGTTCTTC

len: 15
j_gene: TRBJ1-1
v_gene: TRBV11-2
d_gene: TRBD1
CDR3aa: CASTRQGLVNTEAFF
CDR3nt: TGTGCCAGCACAAGACAGGGGCTGGTAAACACTGAAGCTTTCTTT

len: 11
j_gene: TRBJ2-1
v_gene: TRBV2
d_gene: NA
CDR3aa: CASSLVDEQFF
CDR3nt: TGTGCCAGCAGTTTGGTGGATGAGCAGTTCTTC

len: 14
j_gene: TRBJ1-5
v_gene: TRBV27
d_gene: NA
CDR3aa: CASSFSGIRQPQHF
CDR3nt: TGTGCCAGCAGTTTTTCAGGGATCAGGCAGCCCCAGCATTTT

len: 15
j_gene: TRBJ2-7
v_gene: TRBV3-1/TRBV3-2
d_gene: NA
CDR3aa: CASSQDSSPYYEQYF
CDR3nt: TGTGCCAGCAGCCAAGATTCCTCCCCCTACTACGAGCAGTACTTC

len: 14
j_gene: TRBJ2-7
v_gene: TRBV16
d_gene: TRBD1
CDR3aa: CASSPRTGAYEQYF
CDR3nt: TGTGCCAGCAGCCCCCGGACAGGGGCCTACGAGCAGTACTTC

len: 13
j_gene: TRBJ2-3
v_gene: TRBV9
d_gene: NA
CDR3aa: CASSYSSTDTQYF
CDR3nt: TGTGCCAGCAGCTACAGTAGCACAGATACGCAGTATTTT

len: 14
j_gene: TRBJ1-2
v_gene: TRBV5-1
d_gene: TRBD1
CDR3aa: CASTAGQGAYGYTF
CDR3nt: TGCGCCAGCACGGCGGGACAGGGAGCCTATGGCTACACCTTC

len: 11
j_gene: TRBJ1-2
v_gene: TRBV5-1
d_gene: NA
CDR3aa: CASSRDRGYTF
CDR3nt: TGCGCCAGTAGCAGGGATCGCGGCTACACCTTC

len: 16
j_gene: TRBJ1-1
v_gene: TRBV18
d_gene: NA
CDR3aa: CASSPPGGDGGTEAFF
CDR3nt: TGTGCCAGCTCACCACCCGGAGGGGACGGCGGGACTGAAGCTTTCTTT